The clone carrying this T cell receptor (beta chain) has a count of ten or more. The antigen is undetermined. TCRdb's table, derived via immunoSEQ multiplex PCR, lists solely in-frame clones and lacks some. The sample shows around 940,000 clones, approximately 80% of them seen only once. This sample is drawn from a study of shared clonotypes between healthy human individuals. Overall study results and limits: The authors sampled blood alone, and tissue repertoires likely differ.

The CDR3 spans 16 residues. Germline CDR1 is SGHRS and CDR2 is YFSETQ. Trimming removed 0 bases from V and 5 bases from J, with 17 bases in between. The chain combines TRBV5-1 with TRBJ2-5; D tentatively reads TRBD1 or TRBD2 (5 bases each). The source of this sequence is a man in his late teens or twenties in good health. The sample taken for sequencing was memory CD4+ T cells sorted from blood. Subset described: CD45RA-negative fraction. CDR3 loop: CASSLDSGSPRETQYF. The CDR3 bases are TGCGCCAGCAGCTTGGATTCAGGGAGTCCTCGGGAGACCCAGTACTTC.